This T cell receptor beta chain was recovered during a study of blood T cell repertoires in COVID-19. About the study: Sites in the United States, Italy and Spain provided acute and convalescent COVID-19 samples.

V dropped 7 bases and J dropped 8; count of bases not matched to a gene: 18. Germline V gene lookup returns CDR1 LNHDA and CDR2 SQIVND (reference sequence). CDR3 length equals 17 residues. Data came from immunoSEQ multiplex PCR; TCRdb stores just in-frame clones and leaves some out. The sample has about 100,000 clones, 80% seen once. This clone has a single count. The chain employs TRBV19 and TRBJ1-4; TRBD1 matches at 8 bases. This clonotype was obtained from a woman in her seventies with acute or convalescent COVID-19. The sample taken for sequencing was peripheral blood. The chain's CDR3 is CASKEGQGETMREKLFF. CDR3 in DNA: TGTGCCAGTAAGGAAGGACAGGGTGAAACGATGCGCGAAAAACTGTTTTTT.